This T cell receptor (beta chain) derives from a study of CD8+ T cells in alopecia areata. CDR1 is MNHNS, CDR2 SASEGT, per germline. The CDR3 is made up of 16 amino acids. Trimming left V 3 bases short and J 1 base short, with 13 bases between. RNA was isolated and reverse transcribed to cDNA, the sequencing template. Sequencing was performed with immunoSEQ multiplex PCR; in TCRdb, only in-frame clones are kept and a portion is missing. The data contain around 140,000 clones, approximately 49% of them singletons. The rearrangement links TRBV6-1 to TRBJ2-4, with a possible D match to TRBD2 (6 bases). The sample was CD4+ T cells sorted from blood, taken at week 0. The receptor comes from a human donor with alopecia areata. This CDR3 reads CASSDRERVAKNIQYF. For the CDR3, the DNA is TGTGCCAGCAGTGATCGAGAGCGGGTCGCCAAAAACATTCAGTACTTC.